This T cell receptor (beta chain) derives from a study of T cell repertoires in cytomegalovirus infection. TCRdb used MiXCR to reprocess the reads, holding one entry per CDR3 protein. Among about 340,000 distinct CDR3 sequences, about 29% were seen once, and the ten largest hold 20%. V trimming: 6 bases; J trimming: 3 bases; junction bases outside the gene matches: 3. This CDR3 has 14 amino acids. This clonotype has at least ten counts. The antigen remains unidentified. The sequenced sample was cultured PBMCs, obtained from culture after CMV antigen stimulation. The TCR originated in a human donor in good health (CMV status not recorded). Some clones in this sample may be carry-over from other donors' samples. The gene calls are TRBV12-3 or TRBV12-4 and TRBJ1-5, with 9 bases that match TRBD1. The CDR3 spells CASSGTGSNQPQHF. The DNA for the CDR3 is TGTGCCAGCAGCGGGACAGGGTCCAATCAGCCCCAGCATTTT.